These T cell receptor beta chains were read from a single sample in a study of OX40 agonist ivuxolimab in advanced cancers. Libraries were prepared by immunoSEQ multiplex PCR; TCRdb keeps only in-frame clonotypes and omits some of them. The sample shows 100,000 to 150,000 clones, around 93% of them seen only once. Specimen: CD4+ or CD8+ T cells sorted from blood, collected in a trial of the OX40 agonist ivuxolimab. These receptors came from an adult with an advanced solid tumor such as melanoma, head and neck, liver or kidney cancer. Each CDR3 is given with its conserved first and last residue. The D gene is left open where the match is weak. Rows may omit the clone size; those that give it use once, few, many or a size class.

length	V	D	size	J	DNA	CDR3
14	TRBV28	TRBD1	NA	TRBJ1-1	TGTGCCAGCAGTTCGACCGGGACAGGGGATGAAGCTTTCTTT	CASSSTGTGDEAFF
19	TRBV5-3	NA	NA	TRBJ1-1	TGTGCCAGAAGCTGGCTGACAGTCAGGGACGGAGGGTGGAACACTGAAGCTTTCTTT	CARSWLTVRDGGWNTEAFF
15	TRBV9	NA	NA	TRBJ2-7	TGTGCCAGCAGCGCCCGGGACTTTGACTCCTACGAGCAGTACTTC	CASSARDFDSYEQYF
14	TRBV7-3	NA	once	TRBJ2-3	TGTGCCAGCAGCTTTGGGCAGGGGAGTGATACGCAGTATTTT	CASSFGQGSDTQYF
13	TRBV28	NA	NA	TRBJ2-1	TGTGCCAGCACCATCGGAAGATACAATGAGCAGTTCTTC	CASTIGRYNEQFF
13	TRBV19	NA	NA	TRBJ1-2	TGTGCCAGTAGTATCCGCACTAACTATGGCTACACCTTC	CASSIRTNYGYTF
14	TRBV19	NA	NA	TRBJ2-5	TGTGCCATCCCGGCGCACCGTCGCCAAGAGACCCAGTACTTC	CAIPAHRRQETQYF
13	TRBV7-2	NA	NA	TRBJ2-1	TGTGCCAGCAGCAAGCACACAGGGTCTGAGCAGTTCTTC	CASSKHTGSEQFF
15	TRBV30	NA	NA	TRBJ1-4	TGTGCCTGGAGTTCGGGAGGGACAACTAATGAAAAACTGTTTTTT	CAWSSGGTTNEKLFF
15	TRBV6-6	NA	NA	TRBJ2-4	TGTGCCAGCACCGGGACTGCGGAGGCCAAAAACATTCAGTACTTC	CASTGTAEAKNIQYF